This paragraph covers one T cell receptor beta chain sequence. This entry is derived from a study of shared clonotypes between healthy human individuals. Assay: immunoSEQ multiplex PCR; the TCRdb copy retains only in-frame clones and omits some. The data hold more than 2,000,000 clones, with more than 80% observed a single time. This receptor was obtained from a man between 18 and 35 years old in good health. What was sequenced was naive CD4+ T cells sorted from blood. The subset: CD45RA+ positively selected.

The CDR3 DNA is TGCGCCAGCAGCTTGGATATAGGGGCTAACTATGGCTACACCTTC. Amino acid sequence: CASSLDIGANYGYTF. The rearrangement joins TRBV5-1 to TRBJ1-2, with a weak D call TRBD1 (5 bases). The CDR3 is made up of 15 amino acids. Between the trimmed V and J ends, which lost 0 bases and 0 bases, there was a span of 9 bases. Germline V gives CDR1 SGHRS, CDR2 YFSETQ.